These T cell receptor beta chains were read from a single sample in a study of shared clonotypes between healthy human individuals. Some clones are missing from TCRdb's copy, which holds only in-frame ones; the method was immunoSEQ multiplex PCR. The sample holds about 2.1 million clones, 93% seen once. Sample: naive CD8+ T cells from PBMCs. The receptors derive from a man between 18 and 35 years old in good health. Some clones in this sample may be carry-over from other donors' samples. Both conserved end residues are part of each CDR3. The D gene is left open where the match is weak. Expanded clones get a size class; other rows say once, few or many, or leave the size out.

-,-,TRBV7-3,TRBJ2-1,CASSLIGDVGPTSYNEQFF,TGTGCCAGCAGCTTAATAGGGGACGTTGGACCGACCTCCTACAATGAGCAGTTCTTC
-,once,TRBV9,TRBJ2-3,CASSTHETPTDTQYF,TGTGCCAGCAGCACACACGAAACCCCCACAGATACGCAGTATTTT
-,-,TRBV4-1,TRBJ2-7,CASSQARGRYEQYF,TGCGCCAGCAGCCAAGCCAGGGGACGGTACGAGCAGTACTTC
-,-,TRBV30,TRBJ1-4,CAWTPGPLYPTNEKLFF,TGTGCCTGGACCCCGGGACCGCTATATCCAACTAATGAAAAACTGTTTTTT
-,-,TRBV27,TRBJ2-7,CASSSRGYEQYF,TGTGCCAGCAGTTCCCGGGGTTACGAGCAGTACTTC
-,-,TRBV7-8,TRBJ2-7,CASSLGPGYEQYF,TGTGCCAGCAGCTTAGGTCCCGGATACGAGCAGTACTTC
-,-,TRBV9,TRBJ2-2,CASSVGQRTGELFF,TGTGCCAGCAGCGTAGGCCAGCGCACCGGGGAGCTGTTTTTT
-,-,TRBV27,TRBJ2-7,CASSIRIGYEQYF,TGTGCCAGCAGTATCCGGATTGGTTACGAGCAGTACTTC
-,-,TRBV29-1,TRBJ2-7,CSVVGGTRVYEQYF,TGCAGCGTTGTGGGAGGAACTAGGGTCTACGAGCAGTACTTC
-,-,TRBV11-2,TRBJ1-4,CASSLIKTGSTNEKLFF,TGTGCCAGCAGCTTAATTAAAACGGGGAGCACTAATGAAAAACTGTTTTTT
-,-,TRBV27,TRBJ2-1,CASSLRPSSYNEQFF,TGTGCCAGCAGTTTAAGGCCGAGCTCCTACAATGAGCAGTTCTTC
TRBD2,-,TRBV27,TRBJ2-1,CASTWGSGGPSYNEQFF,TGTGCCAGCACCTGGGGGTCGGGAGGGCCTTCCTACAATGAGCAGTTCTTC
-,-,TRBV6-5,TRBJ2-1,CASSYPTGTSYNEQFF,TGTGCCAGCAGTTACCCGACAGGGACTTCCTACAATGAGCAGTTCTTC
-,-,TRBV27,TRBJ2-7,CASSLSARYEQYF,TGTGCCAGCAGTTTATCAGCCCGCTACGAGCAGTACTTC
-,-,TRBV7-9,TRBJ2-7,CASSSDGYEQYF,TGTGCCAGCAGCTCGGACGGTTACGAGCAGTACTTC
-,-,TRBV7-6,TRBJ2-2,CVSAERGDTGELFF,TGTGTCAGCGCCGAGAGGGGGGACACCGGGGAGCTGTTTTTT
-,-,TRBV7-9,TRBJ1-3,CASRGGSRNTIYF,TGTGCCAGCAGGGGAGGGTCGAGAAACACCATATATTTT
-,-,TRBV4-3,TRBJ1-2,CASSQVLSGGPNYGYTF,TGCGCCAGCAGCCAAGTTCTATCGGGGGGGCCTAACTATGGCTACACCTTC
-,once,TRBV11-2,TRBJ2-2,CASSLEGGIATGELFF,TGTGCCAGCAGCTTAGAGGGCGGGATTGCCACCGGGGAGCTGTTTTTT
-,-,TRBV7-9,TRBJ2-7,CASSLGRDPHEQYF,TGTGCCAGCAGCTTGGGCAGGGACCCACACGAGCAGTACTTC
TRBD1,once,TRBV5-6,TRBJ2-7,CASSLGPGQGILEQYF,TGTGCCAGCAGCTTGGGTCCGGGACAGGGGATTCTCGAGCAGTACTTC
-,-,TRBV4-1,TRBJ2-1,CASRQAETSEGNEQFF,TGCGCCAGCAGACAAGCCGAGACTAGTGAGGGCAATGAGCAGTTCTTC
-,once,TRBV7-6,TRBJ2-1,CASSLSGKNEQFF,TGTGCCAGCAGCTTATCAGGGAAGAATGAGCAGTTCTTC
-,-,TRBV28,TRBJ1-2,CASSRTGNYGYTF,TGTGCCAGCAGCAGAACAGGGAACTATGGCTACACCTTC
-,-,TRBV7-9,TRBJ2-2,CASSLASQGNTGELFF,TGTGCCAGCAGCTTAGCATCACAGGGAAACACCGGGGAGCTGTTTTTT
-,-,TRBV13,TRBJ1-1,CASSLGWQKNTEAFF,TGTGCCAGCAGCTTAGGGTGGCAGAAGAACACTGAAGCTTTCTTT
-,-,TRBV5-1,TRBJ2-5,CASSLERGEETQYF,TGCGCCAGCAGCTTGGAAAGAGGCGAGGAGACCCAGTACTTC
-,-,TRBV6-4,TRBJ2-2,CASSERSGTGELFF,TGTGCCAGCAGCGAGCGAAGCGGCACCGGGGAGCTGTTTTTT
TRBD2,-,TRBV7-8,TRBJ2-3,CASSTRTSGNTDTQYF,TGTGCCAGCAGCACCCGGACTAGCGGAAACACAGATACGCAGTATTTT
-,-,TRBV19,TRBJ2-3,CASSIIAADTQYF,TGTGCCAGTAGTATCATAGCGGCAGATACGCAGTATTTT
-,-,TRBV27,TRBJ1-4,CASRGEKLFF,TGTGCCAGCAGAGGTGAAAAACTGTTTTTT
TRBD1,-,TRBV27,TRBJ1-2,CASSFLLGVGQKGDGYTF,TGTGCCAGCAGTTTCTTATTAGGGGTGGGACAGAAGGGAGATGGCTACACCTTC
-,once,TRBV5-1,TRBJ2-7,CASSLSRLQEQYF,TGCGCCAGCAGCCTGTCTAGGCTCCAAGAGCAGTACTTC
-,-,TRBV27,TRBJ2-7,CASSQMITGYEQYF,TGTGCCAGCAGTCAAATGATAACTGGCTACGAGCAGTACTTC
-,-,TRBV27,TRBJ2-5,CASSLWGPETQYF,TGTGCCAGCAGTTTATGGGGTCCGGAGACCCAGTACTTC
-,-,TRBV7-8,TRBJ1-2,CASSLKDPSDRLNYGYTF,TGTGCCAGCAGCTTAAAGGACCCATCCGACAGGTTGAACTATGGCTACACCTTC
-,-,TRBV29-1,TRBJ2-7,CSVEAPMDSSYEQYF,TGCAGCGTTGAAGCCCCCATGGATAGCTCCTACGAGCAGTACTTC
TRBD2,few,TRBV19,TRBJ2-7,CASSIGKTSGFSYEQYF,TGTGCCAGTAGTATCGGTAAGACTAGCGGGTTCTCCTACGAGCAGTACTTC
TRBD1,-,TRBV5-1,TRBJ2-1,CASSLGQGRDEQFF,TGCGCCAGCAGCTTGGGACAGGGTAGAGATGAGCAGTTCTTC
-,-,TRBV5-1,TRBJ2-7,CASSLVRQDPYEQYF,TGCGCCAGCAGCTTGGTCCGGCAGGACCCCTACGAGCAGTACTTC
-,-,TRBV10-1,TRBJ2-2,CASSDRPSARDLSESGELFF,TGCGCCAGCAGTGACCGTCCCTCTGCGCGGGATCTTTCTGAGTCCGGGGAGCTGTTTTTT
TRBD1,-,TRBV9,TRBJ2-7,CASSQGTAYEQYF,TGTGCCAGCAGCCAGGGGACAGCCTACGAGCAGTACTTC
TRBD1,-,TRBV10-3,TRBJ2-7,CAISVITTGTYEQYF,TGTGCCATCAGTGTGATCACGACAGGGACCTACGAGCAGTACTTC
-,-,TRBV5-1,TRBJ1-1,CASSLDPGWSRENTEAFF,TGCGCCAGCAGCTTGGATCCAGGTTGGAGTCGGGAGAACACTGAAGCTTTCTTT
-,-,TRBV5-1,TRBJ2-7,CASSPWAASEEQYF,TGCGCCAGCAGCCCCTGGGCGGCATCGGAGGAGCAGTACTTC
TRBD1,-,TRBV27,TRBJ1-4,CASSLYNRGKSEKLFF,TGTGCCAGCAGTTTATATAACAGGGGTAAAAGCGAAAAACTGTTTTTT
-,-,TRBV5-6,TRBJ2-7,CASSAAGALSYEQYF,TGTGCCAGCAGCGCAGCAGGGGCACTCTCCTACGAGCAGTACTTC
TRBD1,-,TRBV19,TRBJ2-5,CASRPRTGVGETQYF,TGTGCCAGTAGGCCGAGGACAGGGGTTGGAGAGACCCAGTACTTC
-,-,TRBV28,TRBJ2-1,CASSGMGRIYNEQFF,TGTGCCAGCAGTGGGATGGGACGGATCTACAATGAGCAGTTCTTC
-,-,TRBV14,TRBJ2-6,CASSQDFPSGANVLTF,TGTGCCAGCAGCCAAGATTTCCCCTCTGGGGCCAACGTCCTGACTTTC
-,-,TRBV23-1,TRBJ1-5,CASSRTPPGRDQPQHF,TGCGCCAGCAGCAGAACACCCCCCGGGCGTGATCAGCCCCAGCATTTT
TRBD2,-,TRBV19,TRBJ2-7,CASSITGGSGRIEQYF,TGTGCCAGTAGTATAACAGGCGGAAGCGGGAGGATCGAGCAGTACTTC
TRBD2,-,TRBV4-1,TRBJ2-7,CASSQDFASGRYEQYF,TGCGCCAGCAGCCAAGATTTCGCTAGCGGGAGGTACGAGCAGTACTTC
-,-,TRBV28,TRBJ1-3,CASSFQPSGNTIYF,TGTGCCAGCAGTTTCCAGCCCTCTGGAAACACCATATATTTT
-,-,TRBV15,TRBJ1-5,CATSPRVNQPQHF,TGTGCCACCAGCCCCCGGGTGAATCAGCCCCAGCATTTT
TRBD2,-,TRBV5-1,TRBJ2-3,CASSLIGTSGSLDTQYF,TGCGCCAGCAGCTTGATAGGGACTAGCGGGAGTCTGGATACGCAGTATTTT
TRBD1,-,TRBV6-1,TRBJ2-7,CASSGGQGSYEQYF,TGTGCCAGCAGTGGGGGACAGGGTTCCTACGAGCAGTACTTC
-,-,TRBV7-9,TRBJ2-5,CASGGMLQGQMGEETQYF,TGTGCCAGCGGGGGGATGCTACAGGGTCAGATGGGCGAAGAGACCCAGTACTTC
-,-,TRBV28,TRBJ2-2,CASSLWRQAGELFF,TGTGCCAGCAGTTTATGGAGACAGGCCGGGGAGCTGTTTTTT
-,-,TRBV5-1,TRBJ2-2,CASSAVFSDGYLNTGELFF,TGCGCCAGCAGCGCCGTGTTTTCCGACGGATACTTGAACACCGGGGAGCTGTTTTTT